The clone carrying this TCR beta chain was seen at least ten times. The germline V gene has CDR1 SQVTM and CDR2 ANQGSEA. This CDR3 is built from 8 residues. The V end lost 7 bases, the J end lost 9 bases, and 4 bases lay between the germline ends. The source of the sample is a study of neurological immune-mediated disorders. In TCRdb, the 5' RACE reads were re-called with MiXCR into one record per CDR3 protein. The table has some 46,000 distinct CDR3 sequences, approximately 10% seen once. This TCR was recovered from a man between 70 and 80 years old with HTLV-1-associated myelopathy (HAM/TSP). This chain joins TRBV29-1 and TRBJ2-1; D remains unclear. The sequenced sample was PBMCs. The CDR3 DNA sequence: TGCAGCGGGGGTGAGCAGTTCTTC. It codes for CSGGEQFF.